The subject of this entry is one T cell receptor (beta chain). This clonotype showed up just a few times. This clone's antigen is unknown. Per-nucleotide qualities are absent, and no much larger clonotype sits a single base away. Sequencing was performed on an Illumina NovaSeq 6000. TCRalpha and TCRbeta cDNA libraries were constructed by 5'RACE with constant-segment primers, with sample barcodes and unique molecular identifiers being introduced. Trizol reagent was used to extract RNA from every sample. The libraries were amplified in two PCR steps, and the second step added a second sample barcode and Illumina TruSeq adapters. Sequencing of the libraries was done on an Illumina NovaSeq, producing 2 x 150 bp paired-end reads. Per the source publication's procedure: The reads were demultiplexed and collapsed into UMI-guided consensus sequences using migec v1.2.7. Using mixcr v2.1.11, the UMI consensuses were aligned to TRA and TRB V and J templates and assembled into clonotypes. Expanded or contracted clonotypes were those called significant by both edgeR and NoisET, with noise models trained on biological replicates. For edgeR calls, the thresholds were a false discovery rate-adjusted p below 0.01 and a log2 fold-change of 1. As an exploratory analysis of dynamics, max-normalized trajectories of the 1000 most abundant clonotypes were examined with PCA combined with hierarchical clustering. The CD4 or CD8 phenotype of responding clones was assigned using the separately sequenced CD4+ and CD8+ repertoires. TCRdb reprocessed the public reads (quality trimming at Q25 with fastp, clone calling with MiXCR) and kept in-frame beta chains. Duplicate CDR3 protein sequences are folded into a single record with the most common DNA and genes. These V and J calls rely on TCRdb rather than the paper's analysis. The sample has about 190,000 distinct CDR3 sequences on record, about 11% of them singletons. Of the sample, around 3.3% is held by the ten largest clones.

The sample is drawn from a study of T-cell memory formation after mild COVID-19 (TCRdb year 2021). Study-wide context: TCR sequence clusters from the two donors were largely donor specific. Longitudinal TCRalpha and TCRbeta repertoire sequencing tracked T-cell clones expanding and contracting after mild COVID-19 in a couple of donors. Two young, previously healthy adult volunteers, one female and one male, were included in the cohort. General conclusions and limits of the study: Whether the second-wave clones peaking on day 37 were SARS-CoV-2 specific was not confirmed. Some responding clones were detected in pre-infection memory, suggesting pre-existing cross-reactive memory T cells joined the SARS-CoV-2 response. The study covered only a couple of mild cases, and larger cohorts including severe cases with pre-infection samples were considered necessary. Contracting CD4+ clones appeared mostly in the CM and EM memory subsets, whereas CD8+ clones were enriched in EMRA. Balanced CD4/CD8 phenotypes were observed for clones contracting from day 15 to 85, whereas a bias towards CD4+ was observed for a second wave of clones expanding from day 15 to 37.

The CDR3, from cysteine to phenylalanine, totals 14 residues. Only the CDR3 DNA stays, 42 bases, in frame from base 1. The germline V gene gives CDR1 as ENHRY and CDR2 as SYGVKD. Trimming takes 6 bases from V and 0 bases from J, and the germline ends sit 9 bases apart. Ficoll-Paque density gradient centrifugation was used to isolate PBMCs. This receptor was identified in a man aged 18 to 30 who had mild COVID-19 (a few samples of this study predate the infection). The sample titles of this study are shuffled in the database, so cell type and time point are left out; the donor was told from shared clones. Material: PBMCs or a T cell subset sorted from them (not recorded which). This chain is built from TRBV10-3 and TRBJ2-4, with the D segment identity uncertain. At the DNA level, the sequence is TGTGCCATCAGAGGGTCCTTAGCCAAAAACATTCAGTACTTC. Protein translation: CAIRGSLAKNIQYF.